Listed here is a single TCR beta chain. No cognate antigen has been identified for it. Base-call qualities are not available, and no considerably larger clone is one nucleotide away. This sample is part of a study of OX40 agonist ivuxolimab in advanced cancers. About the study as a whole: The costimulatory receptor OX40 (CD134) was targeted by ivuxolimab, a fully human IgG2 agonistic monoclonal antibody. Intravenous ivuxolimab was administered to patients every 2 weeks at six dose levels: 0.01, 0.1, 0.3, 1.5, 3 and 10 mg/kg. Among the approximately 50 dose-escalation patients, some 19 had hepatocellular carcinoma, 15 melanoma, 9 renal cell carcinoma and 9 head and neck cancer. A male proportion of 82.7% and a mean age of approximately 58 years, ranging from about 20 to 79, were recorded for the dose-escalation cohort. Prior anti-PD-1, anti-PD-L1 or anti-CTLA-4 therapy was permitted, and approximately 42% of dose-escalation patients had received checkpoint inhibitors. Partial responses were achieved by three dose-escalation patients, of whom one had hepatocellular carcinoma and two had cutaneous melanoma. The purpose of peripheral TCRbeta sequencing was to test whether ivuxolimab changed TCR sequence diversity and led to clonal T-cell expansion. The monotherapy dose-escalation portion (N = 52 patients) of the phase I ivuxolimab trial is reported in the paper.

The germline V gene (reference sequence) specifies MNHNY as CDR1 and SVGAGI as CDR2. The trim is 0 bases for V and 2 bases for J, with a gap of 8 bases between the germline ends. Including the terminal cysteine and phenylalanine, the CDR3 comprises 14 residues. The entry retains the CDR3 DNA only, 42 bases that are in frame from base 1. Patients with a history of autoimmune disease or receiving systemic immunosuppression were excluded from the trial. Peripheral blood for TCR sequencing was drawn from every dose cohort at baseline, at cycle 4 day 1 and at cycle 7 day 1. Samples came from an open-label, multicenter, first-in-human phase I dose-escalation trial of ivuxolimab. The trial enrolled adults with locally advanced or metastatic head and neck squamous cell, hepatocellular, melanoma or renal cell carcinoma. Before TCR sequencing, CD4+ T cells and CD8+ T cells were sorted from peripheral blood as separate populations.

Findings and caveats that apply to the study as a whole: After ivuxolimab, expanded clones were on average more numerous among CD8+ T cells than among CD4+ T cells. In partial responders in the 0.1-3.0 mg/kg groups, normalized peripheral clonal expansion was found to be among the lowest, especially among CD8+ T cells. Clonal expansion of both CD4+ and CD8+ blood T cells was observed from baseline to week 6 at doses 0.1 to 3.0 mg/kg. The antigen specificity of the clonally expanded peripheral T cells was not determined. Low levels of normalized T-cell clonal expansion were also shown by some nonresponding patients.

Genomic DNA was isolated from the sorted cells so that the TCRbeta CDR3 region could be sequenced. The immunoSEQ Assay was used for sequencing of TCRbeta CDR3 regions. Not all clones reach the TCRdb copy of this immuneACCESS table, which keeps in-frame sequences only. Checked studies attribute under half of the gap to unresolved V genes and leave the rest unexplained. The sample includes fewer than 70,000 clones, with 70% to 90% observed a single time. Approximately 2.8% of the sample is in the top ten clones. Recombination linked TRBV6-6 to TRBJ2-7; a confident D gene designation cannot be given. The origin of this receptor is an adult with an advanced solid tumor such as melanoma, head and neck, liver or kidney cancer. Material: CD4+ or CD8+ T cells sorted from blood, obtained in a trial of the OX40 agonist ivuxolimab. The encoded CDR3 is CASSYSPSTYEQYF. The DNA is as follows: TGTGCCAGCAGTTACTCTCCGTCTACCTACGAGCAGTACTTC.